Listed below are T cell receptor beta chains from one sample, sequenced in a study of PD-L1 blockade in urothelial cancer. Only in-frame clones appear in the TCRdb table, and some are missing; sequencing was by immunoSEQ multiplex PCR. The data hold 70,000 to 85,000 clones, with 80% to 90% observed a single time. The sequenced sample was PBMCs, obtained around atezolizumab (anti-PD-L1) treatment. The receptor set was obtained from a man aged 65 to 85 with urothelial cancer. The CDR3 runs from the conserved cysteine through the conserved F or W. The D gene is left open where the match is weak. Clone sizes are given selectively: once, few, many, or a class where the clone is expanded.

V	size	D	J	DNA	CDR3
TRBV14	.	.	TRBJ1-4	TGTGCCAGCAGCCACAGGGCTTTTAATGAAAAACTGTTTTTT	CASSHRAFNEKLFF
TRBV19	.	.	TRBJ2-3	TGTGCCAGTAGTATTAATCGACAGGGAGGTAGCACAGATACGCAGTATTTT	CASSINRQGGSTDTQYF
TRBV5-4	.	.	TRBJ2-7	TGTGCCAGCAGCCCCGCTACAGGGTCCTACGAGCAGTACTTC	CASSPATGSYEQYF
TRBV30	.	.	TRBJ1-6	TGTGCCTGGAGTAATGGGCCCCTCCTCCACTTT	CAWSNGPLLHF
TRBV7-9	few	TRBD2	TRBJ2-1	TGTGCCAGCAGCCCTACTAGCGGGATGTACAATGAGCAGTTCTTC	CASSPTSGMYNEQFF
TRBV6-6	.	TRBD2	TRBJ2-3	TGTGCCAGCAGTTACTTAGCGGGAGTTCCAGATACGCAGTATTTT	CASSYLAGVPDTQYF
TRBV7-6	.	.	TRBJ1-1	TGTGCCAGCAGCTTAGCTTGGGGGCAGTACACTGAAGCTTTCTTT	CASSLAWGQYTEAFF
TRBV5-1	once	TRBD2	TRBJ2-7	TGCGCCAGCAGCTTGGACTCGACTAGCGGGATCTACGAGCAGTACTTC	CASSLDSTSGIYEQYF
TRBV5-6	.	.	TRBJ2-6	TGTGCCAGCAGCTTGGGAGCACAGAGCTCTGGGGCCAACGTCCTGACTTTC	CASSLGAQSSGANVLTF
TRBV6-5	.	.	TRBJ2-7	TGTGCCAGCAGTTACCGGAGGGAGCAGTACTTC	CASSYRREQYF
TRBV6-1	.	TRBD1	TRBJ1-5	TGTGCCACCCTCCGGGACAGGGGCAATCAGCCCCAGCATTTT	CATLRDRGNQPQHF
TRBV6-6	.	TRBD2	TRBJ2-1	TGTGCCAGCAGTCAGGGACTAGCGGGAGGGGGGGAGCAGTTCTTC	CASSQGLAGGGEQFF
TRBV28	.	TRBD1	TRBJ2-5	TGTGCCAGCAGTTTGCAGGGGGCGCCCCAAGAGACCCAGTACTTC	CASSLQGAPQETQYF
TRBV13	.	TRBD2	TRBJ2-3	TGTGCCAGCAGCCGGGGATTCAGGGGTCGAGCGGGAGTAGCAGATACGCAGTATTTT	CASSRGFRGRAGVADTQYF
TRBV5-4	.	.	TRBJ2-7	TGTGCCAGCAGCTTTCTATTATCCGGCGAGCAGTACTTC	CASSFLLSGEQYF
TRBV28	.	TRBD2	TRBJ2-3	TGTGCCAGCAGGAGCGGGAGAGGGTTCACAGATACGCAGTATTTT	CASRSGRGFTDTQYF
TRBV11-2	.	TRBD1	TRBJ2-3	TGTGCCAGCAGCATCCATCGGACAGGGGCCACAGATACGCAGTATTTT	CASSIHRTGATDTQYF
TRBV7-6	.	.	TRBJ2-5	TGTGCCAGCAGCTTGCGCCTCGGGTCCCTAACAGGGTTGCAAGAGACCCAGTACTTC	CASSLRLGSLTGLQETQYF